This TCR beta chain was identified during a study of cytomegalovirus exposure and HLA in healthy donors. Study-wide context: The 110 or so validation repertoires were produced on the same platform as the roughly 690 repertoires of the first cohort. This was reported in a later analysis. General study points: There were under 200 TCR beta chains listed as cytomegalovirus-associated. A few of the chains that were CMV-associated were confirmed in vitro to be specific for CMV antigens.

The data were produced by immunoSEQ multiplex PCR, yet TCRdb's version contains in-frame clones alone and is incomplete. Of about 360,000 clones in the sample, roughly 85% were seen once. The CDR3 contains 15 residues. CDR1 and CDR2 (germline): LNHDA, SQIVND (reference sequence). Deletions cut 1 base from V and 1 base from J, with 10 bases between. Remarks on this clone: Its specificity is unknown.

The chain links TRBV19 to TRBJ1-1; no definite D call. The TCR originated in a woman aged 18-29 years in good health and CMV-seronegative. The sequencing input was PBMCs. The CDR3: CASSIAAGTNTEAFF. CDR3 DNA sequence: TGTGCCAGTAGTATAGCGGCAGGTACGAACACTGAAGCTTTCTTT.